This TCR beta chain was recorded in a study of blood T cells in healthy people across ages. In this sample, this clonotype turned up a few times. PCR was performed a second time for about 7 to 12 cycles using a sample-barcoded 5' primer and a J-beta primer mix. TCRdb itself ran the 5' RACE reads through MiXCR, one entry per CDR3 protein. There are fewer than 2,000,000 distinct CDR3 sequences in the sample; roughly 43% occur only once, and roughly 24% lies in the top ten. V shed 0 bases and J 10 bases; nucleotides not matched to a gene: 12. Germline assignment: CDR1 DFQATT and CDR2 SNEGSKA (reference sequence). The CDR3 sequence is 15 residues long.

The sequenced sample was blood. The origin of this receptor is a human donor in good health. The chain recombines TRBV20-1 with TRBJ2-1, with 7 bases aligning to TRBD2. DNA of the CDR3: TGCAGTGCTAGAGATACAACGGGGGGTTCTCGAGAGCAGTTCTTC. It yields the protein CSARDTTGGSREQFF.